A single sample is the source of the 31 T cell receptor beta chains below, sequenced in a study of beta chain features in type 1 diabetes. General study points: Type 1 diabetes patients showed a moderate but significant shortening of TCRB CDR3s in all four CD4+ subsets.

Antigen specificity for these receptors is unknown. Of the isolated RNA, all was reverse transcribed, and so the sequenced material was expressed TCRB transcripts. The data were produced by immunoSEQ multiplex PCR, yet TCRdb's version contains in-frame clones alone and is incomplete. Here the sample spans around 710,000 clones, around 11% being singletons. The sequenced sample was naive CD4+ T cells from blood. These receptors originate from a man aged 25-45 years with type 1 diabetes.

For this clone: The junction departs from germline at one end; a sequencing error may be responsible. V is TRBV19 and J is TRBJ2-7; 7 nucleotides match TRBD1. The CDR3 consists of 13 residues. CDR1 is LNHDA, CDR2 SQIVND, per germline (reference sequence). The CDR3 loop reads CASNIQGSREQYF. CDR3 bases: TGTGCCAGTAATATACAGGGGTCGCGCGAGCAGTACTTC.

V is TRBV28 and J is TRBJ2-7; no reliable D call. V lost 5 bases to trimming and J lost 5 bases, with 25 bases between them. CDR1 is MDHEN and CDR2 is SYDVKM in the germline V gene. The CDR3 has 17 amino acids. This CDR3 reads CASSVPSGASSLHEQYF. In nucleotides, the CDR3 is TGTGCCAGCAGTGTCCCTTCCGGAGCCTCTTCTCTGCACGAGCAGTACTTC. The variable domain in full, with the rest retrieved from reference TRBV28 and TRBJ2-7, is DVKVTQSSRYLVKRTGEKVFLECVQDMDHENMFWYRQDPGLGLRLIYFSYDVKMKEKGDIPEGYSVSREKKERFSLILESASTNQTSMYLCASSVPSGASSLHEQYFGPGTRLTVT.

This clone has only a few counts. The chain employs TRBV5-1 and TRBJ1-5, with D uncertain. CDR1 SGHRS and CDR2 YFSETQ come from the germline V gene. The CDR3 is 15 amino acids. Trimming cost V 1 base and J 2 bases, with 10 bases left between them. The CDR3 DNA follows: TGCGCCAGCAGCTTGAAGGGTGGCGGCAATCAGCCCCAGCATTTT. Amino acids: CASSLKGGGNQPQHF.

The sample holds a few counts of this clone. The J gene is TRBJ2-2, the V gene TRBV6-4; weak D call: TRBD1 (6 bases). Deletions cut 5 bases from V and 6 bases from J, with 16 bases between. This CDR3 is 15 amino acids long. In germline, CDR1 is MRHNA, CDR2 SNTAGT. The CDR3 nucleotides are TGTGCCAGCAGTCTCGGCCAGGGGCGCCCCGGGGAGCTGTTTTTT. Amino acid sequence: CASSLGQGRPGELFF.

The chain has TRBV4-2 and TRBJ2-2, with D possibly being TRBD2 (5 bases). The CDR3 totals 17 residues. V gave up 4 bases and J gave up 0 bases, with 15 bases separating them. Germline V gene lookup returns CDR1 LGHNA and CDR2 YNFKEQ. This CDR3 reads CASSLLSSGPNTGELFF. CDR3 DNA sequence: TGTGCCAGCAGCCTTCTTTCCAGCGGCCCGAACACCGGGGAGCTGTTTTTT.

This clone occurred a few times. J is TRBJ2-5 and V is TRBV11-2; tentatively, D is TRBD1 or TRBD2 (5 bases each). V was clipped by 1 base and J by 5 bases, with 20 bases between them. In germline, CDR1 is SGHAT, CDR2 FQNNGV. The CDR3 spans 17 residues. CDR3 residues: CASSLGSPGPLRETQYF. CDR3 coding DNA: TGTGCCAGCAGCTTAGGCTCCCCGGGACCCCTGAGGGAGACCCAGTACTTC.

This clone was observed a few times. Other nucleotide sequences from this sample produce the same CDR3. V and J are TRBV19 and TRBJ2-5; tentatively, D is TRBD2 (5 bases). CDR1 and CDR2 (germline): LNHDA, SQIVND (reference sequence). V lost 4 bases and J lost 2, with 8 bases in between. CDR3 length equals 13 residues. The CDR3 DNA is TGTGCCAGTAGTAGTGGGAGTCAAGAGACCCAGTACTTC. This codes for CASSSGSQETQYF.

This clone was counted a few times. The chain uses TRBV6-6 and TRBJ2-7; 7 bases are shared with TRBD1. The CDR3 contains 14 residues. Germline lookup yields CDR1 MNHNY and CDR2 SVGAGI (reference sequence). Trimming at V came to 5 bases and at J to 2 bases, leaving 6 bases not matched to a gene. The CDR3 protein is CASSQTGRPYEQYF. The CDR3 DNA is TGTGCCAGCAGTCAGACAGGGAGACCCTACGAGCAGTACTTC.

This chain connects TRBV29-1 to TRBJ1-1; perhaps TRBD1 as D (5 bases). CDR1 and CDR2 (germline): SQVTM, ANQGSEA. CDR3 size: 17 residues. V shed 0 bases and J shed 4 bases, with 21 bases lying between them. This chain's CDR3 is CSVEDRRQWDVGTEAFF. Here the CDR3 DNA reads TGCAGCGTTGAAGATCGACGACAGTGGGATGTGGGCACTGAAGCTTTCTTT.

In DNA, the CDR3 is TGTGCCATCAGTTACAGCTACGAGCAGTACTTC. The encoded protein is CAISYSYEQYF. The rearrangement joins TRBV10-3 to TRBJ2-7; D uncertain. With 5 bases removed from V and 3 bases from J, the gap between germline ends came to 5 bases. There are 11 residues in the CDR3. CDR1 is ENHRY and CDR2 is SYGVKD in the germline V gene.

There are a few counts of this clone. The CDR3 reads CASILTAGGSGKREQYF. The CDR3 DNA follows: TGTGCCAGCATCTTAACGGCGGGCGGGTCAGGGAAAAGGGAGCAGTACTTC. The genes are TRBV27 and TRBJ2-7, with D perhaps matching TRBD1 or TRBD2 (5 bases each). CDR1 is MNHEY and CDR2 is SMNVEV in the germline V gene (reference sequence). The CDR3 extends over 17 amino acids. V was trimmed by 7 bases and J by 7 bases, leaving 29 bases between them.

This clone turned up a few times. The chain uses TRBV7-8 and TRBJ1-2, with 8 positions matching TRBD1. V shed 5 bases and J 2 bases; nucleotides not matched to a gene: 7. The germline gives CDR1 SGHVS, CDR2 FQNEAQ. This CDR3 is 15 amino acids long. The CDR3 loop is CASSRGQGQNYGYTF. Here the CDR3 DNA reads TGTGCCAGCAGCCGAGGACAGGGACAGAACTATGGCTACACCTTC.

This chain connects TRBV29-1 to TRBJ1-2, with TRBD1 as a possible D gene (6 bases). Germline V lookup: CDR1 SQVTM, CDR2 ANQGSEA. The CDR3 contains 16 residues. V dropped 0 bases and J dropped 1 base, with 15 bases sitting between them. The CDR3 region is CSVEDPRQVYNYGYTF. CDR3 coding DNA: TGCAGCGTTGAAGACCCCCGACAGGTTTATAACTATGGCTACACCTTC.

V gene TRBV7-8 combines with J gene TRBJ1-6; 8 bases align to TRBD1. This CDR3 has 17 amino acids. After removal of 0 bases from V and 10 bases from J, the junction contained 11 bases not matched to a gene. Per the germline V gene, CDR1 is SGHVS and CDR2 is FQNEAQ. The CDR3 bases are TGTGCCAGCAGCTTAGCAATGACAGGGGTCGTTCGCTCACCCCTCCACTTT. Translating gives CASSLAMTGVVRSPLHF.

The chain is built from TRBV6-6 and TRBJ1-2, with 9 bases aligning to TRBD1. Germline-derived CDR1 and CDR2 are MNHNY and SVGAGI (reference sequence). The V and J ends lost 5 bases and 6 bases, in that order; junction bases with no gene match: 10. The CDR3 contains 15 residues. CDR3 nucleotides: TGTGCCAGCAGTCCCAATCCGGGACAGGGAGATGGCTACACCTTC. It translates to CASSPNPGQGDGYTF.

The J gene is TRBJ2-3, the V gene TRBV9; tentatively, D is TRBD1 or TRBD2 (5 bases each). CDR1 is SGDLS and CDR2 is YYNGEE in the germline V gene. The CDR3 contains 15 residues. With 0 bases removed from V and 0 bases from J, the gap between germline ends came to 8 bases. CDR3 in amino acids: CASSVAWGSTDTQYF. Written as DNA, the CDR3 is TGTGCCAGCAGCGTAGCTTGGGGGAGCACAGATACGCAGTATTTT. Using reference TRBV9 and TRBJ2-3 for the parts outside the CDR3, the full variable domain is DSGVTQTPKHLITATGQRVTLRCSPRSGDLSVYWYQQSLDQGLQFLIQYYNGEERAKGNILERFSAQQFPDLHSELNLSSLELGDSALYFCASSVAWGSTDTQYFGPGTRLTVL.

The rearrangement links TRBV10-3 to TRBJ1-4; the match to TRBD1 covers 7 bases. This CDR3 spans 14 amino acids. V gave up 6 bases and J gave up 8 bases; unmatched junction bases: 9. Germline lookup yields CDR1 ENHRY and CDR2 SYGVKD. The CDR3 protein is CAIRPGQEGEKLFF. The CDR3 DNA reads as TGTGCCATCAGGCCCGGACAGGAAGGAGAAAAACTGTTTTTT.

This clone was detected only a few times. The chain joins TRBV27 to TRBJ2-5; unclear D gene. Trimming removed 5 bases from V and 2 bases from J, with 12 bases in between. The germline V gene encodes CDR1 MNHEY and CDR2 SMNVEV (reference sequence). This CDR3 has 14 amino acids. CDR3 bases: TGTGCCAGCAGTCCCTGGGGTACTCAAGAGACCCAGTACTTC. Translating it yields CASSPWGTQETQYF.

The table lists this clone with a few counts. This chain joins TRBV5-1 and TRBJ1-5; 7 nucleotides line up with TRBD1. With V trimmed by 4 bases and J by 3 bases, 7 bases remained unmatched. This CDR3 contains 15 residues. Germline V gene sequence: CDR1 SGHRS, CDR2 YFSETQ. The CDR3 here is CASSLQGGLNQPQHF. Written as DNA, the CDR3 is TGCGCCAGCAGCCTTCAGGGGGGGCTCAATCAGCCCCAGCATTTT.

The rearrangement links TRBV7-2 to TRBJ2-7; 8 bases map to TRBD2. V lost 2 bases to trimming and J lost 5 bases; unmatched junction nucleotides: 2. This CDR3 spans 13 amino acids. Germline CDR1 SGHTA, CDR2 FQGNSA. The CDR3 DNA sequence: TGTGCCAGCAGCTTAAGGCGGGGGGACGAGCAGTACTTC. It codes for CASSLRRGDEQYF.

This chain links TRBV18 with TRBJ2-3; D uncertain. Germline CDR1 reads KGHSH; CDR2 reads LQKENI. V lost 6 bases and J 5 bases, leaving 9 bases between the germline ends. The CDR3 is made up of 12 amino acids. The CDR3 DNA reads TGTGCCAGCTCGTACACAGAAGATACGCAGTATTTT. Its translation is CASSYTEDTQYF.

The J gene is TRBJ2-7, the V gene TRBV25-1; TRBD1 is a possible D gene (5 bases). The CDR3 sequence is 14 residues long. Germline-derived CDR1 and CDR2 are MGHDK and SYGVNS. Trimming cost V 6 bases and J 4 bases, with 16 bases left between them. This CDR3 is CASSPMGRKYEQYF. CDR3 bases: TGTGCCAGCAGCCCTATGGGGCGGAAATACGAGCAGTACTTC.

The CDR3 protein is CASSHQYQETQYF. CDR3 nucleotides: TGCGCCAGCAGCCACCAGTACCAAGAGACCCAGTACTTC. This rearrangement joins TRBV4-1 to TRBJ2-5; D remains unclear. Germline V CDR1 and CDR2: MGHRA, YSYEKL. This CDR3 is built from 13 residues. Trimming removed 3 bases from V and 0 bases from J, with 5 bases in between.

This clone has more than one count but fewer than ten. This rearrangement joins TRBV9 to TRBJ2-7; the match to TRBD1 covers 10 bases. V shed 0 bases, J shed 3 bases, and the junction held 3 bases outside the gene matches. This CDR3 region has 15 residues. The V gene's germline CDR1 is SGDLS and CDR2 YYNGEE. The CDR3 loop reads CASSVEGTGDYEQYF. In nucleotides, the CDR3 is TGTGCCAGCAGCGTAGAAGGGACAGGGGACTACGAGCAGTACTTC.

The rearrangement links TRBV2 to TRBJ2-3; a possible D gene is TRBD1 (6 bases). V shed 5 bases and J shed 2 bases, with 11 bases lying between them. Germline V gives CDR1 SNHLY, CDR2 FYNNEI. The CDR3 contains 14 residues. The CDR3 protein is CASSQQGPTDTQYF. CDR3 DNA sequence: TGTGCCAGCAGTCAACAGGGACCCACAGATACGCAGTATTTT.

This clone was picked up a small number of times. This chain joins TRBV5-4 and TRBJ1-6, with D possibly being TRBD1 (6 bases). The CDR3 contains 13 residues. CDR1 is SGHNT, CDR2 YYREEE, per germline (reference sequence). V shed 9 bases and J shed 6 bases, with 13 bases lying between them. CDR3 nucleotides: TGTGCCACCTCCACAGGGAGTAATTCACCCCTCCACTTT. It specifies CATSTGSNSPLHF.

The gene calls are TRBV7-9 and TRBJ1-6; 10 bases line up with TRBD1. V shed 5 bases, J shed 9 bases, and the junction held 13 bases outside the gene matches. CDR1 and CDR2 (germline): SEHNR, FQNEAQ (reference sequence). The CDR3 consists of 17 residues. This CDR3 is CASSQGGAGQGSSPLHF. For the CDR3, the DNA is TGTGCCAGCAGCCAAGGGGGTGCGGGACAGGGGAGTTCACCCCTCCACTTT.

V and J are TRBV7-9 and TRBJ2-2, with D unresolved. V was pared by 5 bases and J by 0 bases, with 13 bases between. The CDR3 has 16 amino acids. Germline CDR1 is SEHNR and CDR2 is FQNEAQ (reference sequence). CDR3 in amino acids: CASSPFGTANTGELFF. In DNA form, the CDR3 reads TGTGCCAGCAGCCCCTTTGGCACCGCGAACACCGGGGAGCTGTTTTTT.

This clone was seen more than once but under ten times. The gene calls are TRBV7-8 and TRBJ2-2; perhaps TRBD2 as D (5 bases). The germline gives CDR1 SGHVS, CDR2 FQNEAQ. CDR3 length equals 15 residues. V lost 1 base and J lost 1, with 7 bases in between. The CDR3 DNA is TGTGCCAGCAGCTTAGGCGGGCGGAACACCGGGGAGCTGTTTTTT. This gives the protein CASSLGGRNTGELFF.

The rearrangement joins TRBV13 to TRBJ1-1; D is unresolved. Trimming removed 5 bases from V and 1 base from J, with 23 bases in between. Per the germline V gene, CDR1 is PRHDT and CDR2 is FYEKMQ (reference sequence). CDR3 length: 18 amino acids. DNA for the CDR3: TGTGCCAGCAGCCGGACGGTCTCTAGGTTTGGTAGGAACACTGAAGCTTTCTTT. This translates into CASSRTVSRFGRNTEAFF.

The chain uses TRBV7-2 and TRBJ2-3; the match to TRBD2 covers 8 bases. Germline trimming cut 0 bases from V and 5 bases from J; bases unmatched to any gene: 7. CDR3 length: 16 residues. Per germline, CDR1 SGHTA and CDR2 FQGNSA. The DNA for the CDR3 is TGTGCCAGCAGCTTAGCGCCCGGCGGGGGGATAGATACGCAGTATTTT. Its protein is CASSLAPGGGIDTQYF.